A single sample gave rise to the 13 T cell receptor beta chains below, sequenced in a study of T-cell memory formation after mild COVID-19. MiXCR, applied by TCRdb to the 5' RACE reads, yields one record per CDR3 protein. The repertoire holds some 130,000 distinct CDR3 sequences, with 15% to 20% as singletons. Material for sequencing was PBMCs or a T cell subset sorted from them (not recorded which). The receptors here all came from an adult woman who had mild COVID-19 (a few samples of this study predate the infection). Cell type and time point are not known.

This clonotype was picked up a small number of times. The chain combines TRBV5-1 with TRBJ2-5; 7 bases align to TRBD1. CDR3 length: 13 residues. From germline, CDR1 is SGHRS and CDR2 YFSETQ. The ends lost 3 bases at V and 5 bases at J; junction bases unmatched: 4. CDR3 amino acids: CASSSGQAETQYF. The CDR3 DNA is TGCGCCAGCAGCTCAGGACAGGCGGAGACCCAGTACTTC.

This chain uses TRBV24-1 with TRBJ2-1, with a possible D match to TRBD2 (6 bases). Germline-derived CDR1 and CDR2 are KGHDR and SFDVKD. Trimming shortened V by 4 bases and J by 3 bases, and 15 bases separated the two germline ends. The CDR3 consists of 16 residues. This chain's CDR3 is CATSDQRRALYNEQFF. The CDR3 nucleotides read TGTGCCACCAGTGACCAACGGAGGGCCCTCTACAATGAGCAGTTCTTC.

CDR3 residues: CASSSQQGSGNTIYF. The CDR3, as DNA: TGTGCCAGTTCTTCTCAACAGGGATCTGGAAACACCATATATTTT. This sequence joins TRBV19 and TRBJ1-3; a possible D gene is TRBD1 (6 bases). CDR3 length equals 15 residues. The V gene's germline CDR1 is LNHDA and CDR2 SQIVND (reference sequence). Trimming stripped 8 bases from V and 1 base from J, with 15 bases between.

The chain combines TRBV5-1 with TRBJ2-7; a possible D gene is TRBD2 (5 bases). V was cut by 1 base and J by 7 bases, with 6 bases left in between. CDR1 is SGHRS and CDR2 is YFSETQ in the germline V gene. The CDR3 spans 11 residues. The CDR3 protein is CASSLSGEQYF. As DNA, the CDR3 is TGCGCCAGCAGCTTGTCGGGGGAGCAGTACTTC.

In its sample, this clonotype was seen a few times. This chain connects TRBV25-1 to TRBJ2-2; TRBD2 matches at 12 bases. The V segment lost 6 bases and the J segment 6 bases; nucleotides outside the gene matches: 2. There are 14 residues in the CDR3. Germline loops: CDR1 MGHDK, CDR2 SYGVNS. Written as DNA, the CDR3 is TGTGCCAGCAGGACTAGCGGGAGACCCGGGGAGCTGTTTTTT. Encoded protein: CASRTSGRPGELFF.

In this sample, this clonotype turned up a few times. For the CDR3, the DNA is TGTGCCAGCCGGGATTATAATTCACCCCTCCACTTT. Protein: CASRDYNSPLHF. The V and J genes are TRBV6-6 and TRBJ1-6; unclear D gene. CDR1 MNHNY and CDR2 SVGAGI come from the germline V gene (reference sequence). The CDR3 consists of 12 residues. V shed 8 bases and J shed 4 bases, with 6 bases lying between them.

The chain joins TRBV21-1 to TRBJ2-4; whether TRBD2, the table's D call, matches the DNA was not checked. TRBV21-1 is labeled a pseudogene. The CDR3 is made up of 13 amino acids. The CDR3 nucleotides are TGTGCCAGCAGCAAAATAGGAAGGGCTCTTAAGTACTTC. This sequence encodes CASSKIGRALKYF.

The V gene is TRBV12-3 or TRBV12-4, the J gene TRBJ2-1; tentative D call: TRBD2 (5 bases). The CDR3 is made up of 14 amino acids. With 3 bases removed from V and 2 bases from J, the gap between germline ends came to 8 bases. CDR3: CASSFSGTYNEQFF. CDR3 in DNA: TGTGCCAGCAGTTTCTCCGGGACCTACAATGAGCAGTTCTTC.

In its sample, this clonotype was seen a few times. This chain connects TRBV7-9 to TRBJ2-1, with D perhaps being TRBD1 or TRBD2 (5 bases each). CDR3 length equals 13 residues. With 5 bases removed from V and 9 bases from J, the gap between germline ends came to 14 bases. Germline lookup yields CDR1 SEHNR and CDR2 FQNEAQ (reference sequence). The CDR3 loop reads CASSTRDGGEQFF. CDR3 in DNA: TGTGCCAGCAGCACCCGCGATGGGGGTGAGCAGTTCTTC.

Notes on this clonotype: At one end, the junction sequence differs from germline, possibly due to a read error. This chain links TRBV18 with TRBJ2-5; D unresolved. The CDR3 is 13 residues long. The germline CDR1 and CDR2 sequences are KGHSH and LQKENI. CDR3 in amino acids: CAGSPVRDETQYF. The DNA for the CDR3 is TGTGCCGGCTCACCAGTAAGGGATGAGACCCAGTACTTC.

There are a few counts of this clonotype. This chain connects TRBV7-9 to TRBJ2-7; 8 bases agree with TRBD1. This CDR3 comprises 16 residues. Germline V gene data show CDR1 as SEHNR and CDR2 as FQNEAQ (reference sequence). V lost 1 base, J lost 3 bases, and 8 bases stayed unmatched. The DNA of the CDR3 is TGTGCCAGCAGCTTAGAGCAGGGGGCTGGGTTCTACGAGCAGTACTTC. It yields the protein CASSLEQGAGFYEQYF.

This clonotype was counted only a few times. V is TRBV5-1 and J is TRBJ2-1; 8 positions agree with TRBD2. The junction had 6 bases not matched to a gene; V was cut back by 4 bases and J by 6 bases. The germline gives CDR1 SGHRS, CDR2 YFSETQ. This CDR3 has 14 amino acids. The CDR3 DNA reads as TGCGCCAGCAGCACGGGACTAGGTTTCAATGAGCAGTTCTTC. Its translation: CASSTGLGFNEQFF.

Here the CDR3 DNA reads TGTGCCAGCAAGGAACTAGCGGGCGGGGAGCTGTTTTTT. This translates into CASKELAGGELFF. The chain is built from TRBV7-9 and TRBJ2-2, with TRBD2 matching 9 bases. The germline V gene encodes CDR1 SEHNR and CDR2 FQNEAQ (reference sequence). The CDR3 spans 13 residues. V gave up 7 bases and J gave up 7 bases; unmatched junction bases: 4.